What follows describes a single TCR beta chain. Its antigen is still unknown. Clones were read by immunoSEQ multiplex PCR, and TCRdb kept only the in-frame ones, dropping some. The table lists around 28,000 clones, approximately 94% of them singletons. The data are from a study of T cell clonotyping in hematopoietic cell transplantation. As for the study in general: Cytoreduction preceded collection of pretransplant recipient samples. Points from the study as a whole: At the given depth, recipient repertoires were over 97% de novo clonotypes. After transplant, recipient diversity fell while pathologically expanded clonotypes grew through day 180. No sorting was done, leaving CD4 and CD8 contributions mixed.

Time point of the sample: recipient sample about 28 days before transplant, after cytoreduction. Germline V gene sequence: CDR1 MNHEY, CDR2 SMNVEV (reference sequence). The CDR3 length is 15 residues. V was cut by 4 bases and J by 3 bases, with 15 bases left in between. The source was peripheral blood mononuclear cells, collected before stem cell transplant. The chain carries TRBV27 and TRBJ1-2; possibly TRBD1 for D (5 bases). The source of this sequence is a man aged 50 to 59 with acute myeloid leukemia. Some clones in this sample may be carry-over from other donors' samples. The CDR3 protein is CASSSYRRGDYGYTF. The DNA for the CDR3 is TGTGCCAGCAGTTCATACAGGCGGGGAGACTATGGCTACACCTTC.